This is a list of T cell receptor beta chains from one sample in a study of beta chain features in type 1 diabetes. Only in-frame clones appear in the TCRdb table, and some are missing; sequencing was by immunoSEQ multiplex PCR. The repertoire holds 150,000 to 200,000 clones, with 63% as singletons. The source material was naive CD4+ T cells from blood. Source of these receptors: a man under 40 with type 1 diabetes. Each CDR3 is given with its conserved first and last residue. Each record gives: D gene, clone size, J gene, V gene, CDR3 length, CDR3 DNA, CDR3 protein. A D gene is named only where the DNA matches it firmly. Clone sizes are given selectively: once, few, many, or a class where the clone is expanded.

D gene: NA; clone size: NA; J gene: TRBJ2-3; V gene: TRBV29-1; CDR3 length: 14; CDR3 DNA: TGCAGCGGTGAGGAGTGGGACGGCACAGATACGCAGTATTTT; CDR3 protein: CSGEEWDGTDTQYF
D gene: NA; clone size: NA; J gene: TRBJ2-3; V gene: TRBV29-1; CDR3 length: 14; CDR3 DNA: TGCAGCGTCGCCCCTTCCAGGAACACAGATACGCAGTATTTT; CDR3 protein: CSVAPSRNTDTQYF
D gene: NA; clone size: NA; J gene: TRBJ2-2; V gene: TRBV20-1; CDR3 length: 11; CDR3 DNA: TGCAGTGCCCCGATCGGGGGGGAGCTGTTTTTT; CDR3 protein: CSAPIGGELFF
D gene: TRBD2; clone size: NA; J gene: TRBJ2-5; V gene: TRBV9; CDR3 length: 15; CDR3 DNA: TGTGCCAGCAGCGCGACTAGCGGGGAGCAAGAGACCCAGTACTTC; CDR3 protein: CASSATSGEQETQYF
D gene: NA; clone size: NA; J gene: TRBJ2-1; V gene: TRBV11-2; CDR3 length: 13; CDR3 DNA: TGTGCCAGCAGCTTAGATCCCCCCCATGAGCAGTTCTTC; CDR3 protein: CASSLDPPHEQFF
D gene: NA; clone size: NA; J gene: TRBJ2-7; V gene: TRBV20-1; CDR3 length: 11; CDR3 DNA: TGCAGTGCTAGAAGAGGGAACGAGCAGTACTTC; CDR3 protein: CSARRGNEQYF
D gene: NA; clone size: NA; J gene: TRBJ2-5; V gene: TRBV25-1; CDR3 length: 13; CDR3 DNA: TGTGCCAGCAGTGAAATCAGGGCAGAGACCCAGTACTTC; CDR3 protein: CASSEIRAETQYF
D gene: TRBD1; clone size: NA; J gene: TRBJ2-3; V gene: TRBV2; CDR3 length: 16; CDR3 DNA: TGTGCCAGCAGCGAAAGGACAGGCCCGGGCGCAGATACGCAGTATTTT; CDR3 protein: CASSERTGPGADTQYF
D gene: NA; clone size: few; J gene: TRBJ2-6; V gene: TRBV30; CDR3 length: 17; CDR3 DNA: TGTGCCTGGAGTGTGTCACTCTTCAGCTCTGGGGCCAACGTCCTGACTTTC; CDR3 protein: CAWSVSLFSSGANVLTF
D gene: NA; clone size: NA; J gene: TRBJ2-5; V gene: TRBV29-1; CDR3 length: 10; CDR3 DNA: TGCAGCGTGGCGAAAGAGACCCAGTACTTC; CDR3 protein: CSVAKETQYF
D gene: NA; clone size: NA; J gene: TRBJ2-3; V gene: TRBV7-2; CDR3 length: 14; CDR3 DNA: TGTGCCAGCAGCGCTCAGTTAGGGACAGATACGCAGTATTTT; CDR3 protein: CASSAQLGTDTQYF
D gene: TRBD1; clone size: few; J gene: TRBJ1-1; V gene: TRBV30; CDR3 length: 17; CDR3 DNA: TGTGCCTGGAGTGGACTTGGGGGGACAGTCGTGAACACTGAAGCTTTCTTT; CDR3 protein: CAWSGLGGTVVNTEAFF
D gene: NA; clone size: NA; J gene: TRBJ1-6; V gene: TRBV29-1; CDR3 length: 11; CDR3 DNA: TGCACAGAGGGGGGTGATTCACCCCTCCACTTT; CDR3 protein: CTEGGDSPLHF
D gene: TRBD1; clone size: few; J gene: TRBJ2-3; V gene: TRBV7-9; CDR3 length: 16; CDR3 DNA: TGTGCCAGCAGCTCCCAGGACAGGAAGGTATCAGATACGCAGTATTTT; CDR3 protein: CASSSQDRKVSDTQYF
D gene: NA; clone size: once; J gene: TRBJ2-7; V gene: TRBV4-1; CDR3 length: 15; CDR3 DNA: TGCGCCAGCAGCCAGGACAGTTTGAGCTCCTACGAGCAGTACTTC; CDR3 protein: CASSQDSLSSYEQYF
D gene: NA; clone size: NA; J gene: TRBJ1-4; V gene: TRBV4-3; CDR3 length: 16; CDR3 DNA: TGCGCCAGCAGCCAAGGCGGGCTTTCGAGTGGTGAAAAACTGTTTTTT; CDR3 protein: CASSQGGLSSGEKLFF
D gene: NA; clone size: NA; J gene: TRBJ2-3; V gene: TRBV9; CDR3 length: 14; CDR3 DNA: TGTGCCAGCAGCGTAGGCGGCCGAACAGATACGCAGTATTTT; CDR3 protein: CASSVGGRTDTQYF
D gene: NA; clone size: few; J gene: TRBJ2-3; V gene: TRBV7-2; CDR3 length: 16; CDR3 DNA: TGTGCCAGCAGCTCTCAGGGTGGGGGTTACACAGATACGCAGTATTTT; CDR3 protein: CASSSQGGGYTDTQYF
D gene: NA; clone size: NA; J gene: TRBJ1-5; V gene: TRBV4-1; CDR3 length: 15; CDR3 DNA: TGCGCCAGCAGCCACGGGGGCGATAGCAATCAGCCCCAGCATTTT; CDR3 protein: CASSHGGDSNQPQHF
D gene: NA; clone size: NA; J gene: TRBJ1-2; V gene: TRBV29-1; CDR3 length: 12; CDR3 DNA: TGCAGCTTCCGACAGGATAACTATGGCTACACCTTC; CDR3 protein: CSFRQDNYGYTF
D gene: TRBD2; clone size: NA; J gene: TRBJ2-3; V gene: TRBV4-1; CDR3 length: 21; CDR3 DNA: TGCGCCAGCAGCCAAGATCTTTATCGTGCTAGCGGGACTACTAGCACAGATACGCAGTATTTT; CDR3 protein: CASSQDLYRASGTTSTDTQYF
D gene: NA; clone size: NA; J gene: TRBJ1-6; V gene: TRBV30; CDR3 length: 14; CDR3 DNA: TGTGCCTGGAGGGACGGCCACTATAATTCACCCCTCCACTTT; CDR3 protein: CAWRDGHYNSPLHF
D gene: NA; clone size: NA; J gene: TRBJ2-5; V gene: TRBV5-1; CDR3 length: 14; CDR3 DNA: TGCGCCAGCAGCTTGATGGCAGACCAAGAGACCCAGTACTTC; CDR3 protein: CASSLMADQETQYF
D gene: NA; clone size: NA; J gene: TRBJ2-5; V gene: TRBV5-1; CDR3 length: 13; CDR3 DNA: TGCGCCAGCAGCCCACAGGGTTGGGAGACCCAGTACTTC; CDR3 protein: CASSPQGWETQYF
D gene: NA; clone size: NA; J gene: TRBJ1-1; V gene: TRBV6-6; CDR3 length: 12; CDR3 DNA: TGTGCCAGCAGTTACGCCGGGCTTGAAGCTTTCTTT; CDR3 protein: CASSYAGLEAFF
D gene: NA; clone size: NA; J gene: TRBJ2-2; V gene: TRBV9; CDR3 length: 15; CDR3 DNA: TGTGCCAGCAGCGTACAAACAGGGTTTTCCGGGGAGCTGTTTTTT; CDR3 protein: CASSVQTGFSGELFF
D gene: NA; clone size: NA; J gene: TRBJ1-1; V gene: TRBV30; CDR3 length: 13; CDR3 DNA: TGTGCCTGGAGAATGACAGGAAACACTGAAGCTTTCTTT; CDR3 protein: CAWRMTGNTEAFF
D gene: NA; clone size: NA; J gene: TRBJ2-4; V gene: TRBV11-2; CDR3 length: 17; CDR3 DNA: TGTGCCAGCAGCTTAGGCCGGGACACTGTAGCCAAAAACATTCAGTACTTC; CDR3 protein: CASSLGRDTVAKNIQYF
D gene: NA; clone size: NA; J gene: TRBJ1-1; V gene: TRBV29-1; CDR3 length: 13; CDR3 DNA: TGCAGCGGCGGAGGACAGTCGAACACTGAAGCTTTCTTT; CDR3 protein: CSGGGQSNTEAFF
D gene: NA; clone size: NA; J gene: TRBJ2-4; V gene: TRBV11-2; CDR3 length: 17; CDR3 DNA: TGTGCCAGCAGCTTTTCGCAGGCTCGGGGGATTACGAACATTCAGTACTTC; CDR3 protein: CASSFSQARGITNIQYF